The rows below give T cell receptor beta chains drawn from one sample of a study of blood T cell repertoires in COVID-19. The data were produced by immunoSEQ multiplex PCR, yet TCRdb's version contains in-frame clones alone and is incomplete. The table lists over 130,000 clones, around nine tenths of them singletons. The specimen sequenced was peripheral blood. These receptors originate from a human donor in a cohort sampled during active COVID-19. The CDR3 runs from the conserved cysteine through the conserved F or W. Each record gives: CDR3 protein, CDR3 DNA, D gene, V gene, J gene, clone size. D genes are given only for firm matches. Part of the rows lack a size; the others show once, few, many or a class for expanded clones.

CASSQVPGDPPFYEQFF	TGCGCCAGCAGCCAAGTCCCGGGGGACCCCCCCTTTTATGAGCAGTTCTTC	.	TRBV4-1	TRBJ2-1	.
CAWSVRDTGELFF	TGTGCCTGGAGTGTGAGGGACACCGGGGAGCTGTTTTTT	.	TRBV30	TRBJ2-2	.
CASSLSDYGYTF	TGTGCCAGCAGTTTATCGGACTATGGCTACACCTTC	.	TRBV12-3/TRBV12-4	TRBJ1-2	.
CASSLSGSGWYEQYF	TGTGCCAGCAGTTTGAGCGGGAGTGGTTGGTACGAGCAGTACTTC	TRBD2	TRBV27	TRBJ2-7	few
CASSVELSYNEQFF	TGTGCCAGCAGCGTGGAGCTATCCTACAATGAGCAGTTCTTC	.	TRBV9	TRBJ2-1	.
CASSRDGSRYNEQFF	TGTGCCAGCAGCCGTGACGGGAGTCGCTACAATGAGCAGTTCTTC	.	TRBV3-1/TRBV3-2	TRBJ2-1	.
CASSSSSGSGEAFF	TGTGCCAGCAGCTCCAGTTCGGGGAGTGGTGAAGCTTTCTTT	.	TRBV9	TRBJ1-1	.
CASSTRQGWGEQFF	TGCGCCAGCAGCACTCGACAGGGATGGGGGGAGCAGTTCTTC	TRBD1	TRBV5-1	TRBJ2-1	.
CASSLDRVRTEAFF	TGTGCCAGCAGTTTGGACAGGGTTAGAACTGAAGCTTTCTTT	TRBD1	TRBV6-5	TRBJ1-1	.
CASSPKTTGNTEAFF	TGCGCCAGCAGCCCTAAAACCACAGGGAACACTGAAGCTTTCTTT	.	TRBV5-1	TRBJ1-1	once
CATDSYNSPLHF	TGTGCCACCGACAGCTATAATTCACCCCTCCACTTT	.	TRBV28	TRBJ1-6	.
CASSPGQGNTGELFF	TGTGCCAGCAGTCCTGGACAGGGTAACACCGGGGAGCTGTTTTTT	TRBD1	TRBV27	TRBJ2-2	.
CASSPATLSTEAFF	TGTGCCAGCAGTCCGGCGACACTCAGCACTGAAGCTTTCTTT	.	TRBV27	TRBJ1-1	.
CAWRLESSYNSPLHF	TGTGCCTGGAGATTGGAGAGCTCCTATAATTCACCCCTCCACTTT	.	TRBV30	TRBJ1-6	once
CASSPQLAGGTPGELFF	TGTGCCAGCAGCCCTCAGCTAGCGGGGGGGACCCCCGGGGAGCTGTTTTTT	TRBD2	TRBV9	TRBJ2-2	once
CASSRRTGGYTF	TGTGCCAGCAGCCGAAGGACAGGGGGCTACACCTTC	TRBD1	TRBV16	TRBJ1-2	.
CASGKSKNTEAFF	TGTGCTAGTGGTAAAAGCAAGAACACTGAAGCTTTCTTT	.	TRBV12-5	TRBJ1-1	.
CASSQGDRYGYTF	TGTGCCAGCAGCCAGGGGGACAGATATGGCTACACCTTC	TRBD1	TRBV28	TRBJ1-2	.
CASSPYTGVLFF	TGTGCCAGCAGTCCCTATACCGGGGTACTGTTTTTT	.	TRBV28	TRBJ2-2	.
CASSFGQGALGGYTF	TGTGCCAGCAGTTTTGGCCAGGGGGCGCTCGGTGGCTACACCTTC	TRBD1	TRBV28	TRBJ1-2	.
CSVEAPEGGVEQYF	TGCAGCGTTGAAGCCCCTGAGGGGGGGGTCGAGCAGTACTTC	.	TRBV29-1	TRBJ2-7	.
CASSSQGAGHNEQFF	TGTGCCAGCAGTTCGCAGGGTGCGGGGCACAATGAGCAGTTCTTC	.	TRBV28	TRBJ2-1	.
CASSLQGANNQPQHF	TGCGCCAGCAGCCTTCAGGGGGCCAACAATCAGCCCCAGCATTTT	TRBD1	TRBV4-1	TRBJ1-5	.
CASSESWGQPDTQYF	TGCGCCAGCAGTGAGTCGTGGGGACAGCCAGATACGCAGTATTTT	TRBD1	TRBV10-1	TRBJ2-3	.
CASSPGTEAFF	TGTGCCAGCAGCCCGGGTACTGAAGCTTTCTTT	.	TRBV7-9	TRBJ1-1	.
CASSPGTGRLEQYF	TGTGCCAGCTCACCAGGGACAGGGAGGTTGGAGCAGTACTTC	TRBD1	TRBV18	TRBJ2-7	.
CASSRGLAGGGDTQYF	TGTGCCAGCAGCAGGGGACTAGCGGGAGGGGGAGATACGCAGTATTTT	TRBD2	TRBV5-8	TRBJ2-3	.
CASSLGGLHHAYNEQFF	TGTGCCAGCAGCTTGGGGGGACTACACCATGCCTACAATGAGCAGTTCTTC	TRBD2	TRBV11-3	TRBJ2-1	.
CASSQARDRGGSYGYTF	TGTGCCAGCAGCCAAGCTCGGGACAGGGGAGGCTCCTATGGCTACACCTTC	TRBD1	TRBV3-1/TRBV3-2	TRBJ1-2	.
CASSLGGSTDTQYF	TGTGCCAGCAGCTTAGGCGGGAGCACAGATACGCAGTATTTT	.	TRBV13	TRBJ2-3	.
CASRSSGRATDTQYF	TGTGCCAGCAGGTCGAGCGGGAGGGCCACAGATACGCAGTATTTT	TRBD2	TRBV6-5	TRBJ2-3	once
CASSQGGTSGVYNEQFF	TGCGCCAGCAGCCAAGGGGGGACTAGCGGGGTCTACAATGAGCAGTTCTTC	TRBD2	TRBV4-1	TRBJ2-1	.
CASTRPTENYGYTF	TGTGCCAGCACCCGACCCACAGAGAACTATGGCTACACCTTC	.	TRBV28	TRBJ1-2	.
CASSPNPGTGFNEQFF	TGTGCCAGCAGCCCCAACCCCGGGACAGGGTTCAATGAGCAGTTCTTC	TRBD1	TRBV7-8	TRBJ2-1	.
CASSRQVYEQYF	TGTGCCAGCAGTCGACAGGTCTACGAGCAGTACTTC	.	TRBV12-3/TRBV12-4	TRBJ2-7	.
CASSVGGQNTGELFF	TGTGCCAGCAGCGTAGGGGGACAGAACACCGGGGAGCTGTTTTTT	.	TRBV9	TRBJ2-2	.
CASSYTSGVPSSYNEQFF	TGTGCCAGCAGTTACACTAGCGGGGTACCAAGCTCCTACAATGAGCAGTTCTTC	TRBD2	TRBV7-6	TRBJ2-1	.
CASSLTSGITYNEQFF	TGCGCCAGCAGCCTGACTAGCGGGATAACCTACAATGAGCAGTTCTTC	TRBD2	TRBV5-1	TRBJ2-1	.
CASSLGRGNIQYF	TGTGCCAGCAGCTTAGGAAGGGGGAACATTCAGTACTTC	.	TRBV5-6	TRBJ2-4	once
CASSYQPQRANYGYTF	TGTGCCAGCAGTTACCAACCCCAGCGAGCTAACTATGGCTACACCTTC	.	TRBV6-5	TRBJ1-2	.
CAIRGDGTGPIMNTEAFF	TGTGCCATCCGCGGGGACGGGACAGGGCCCATCATGAACACTGAAGCTTTCTTT	TRBD1	TRBV25-1	TRBJ1-1	.
CATSTKGAPYNEQFF	TGTGCCACCAGCACGAAGGGAGCCCCATACAATGAGCAGTTCTTC	.	TRBV15	TRBJ2-1	once
CASSLGGRETQYF	TGTGCCAGCAGTTTGGGGGGTCGGGAGACCCAGTACTTC	.	TRBV28	TRBJ2-5	.
CASSHDLTGAGELFF	TGTGCCAGCAGCCACGATCTGACAGGGGCCGGGGAGCTGTTTTTT	TRBD1	TRBV4-2	TRBJ2-2	.
CASSMELANYGYTF	TGTGCCAGTAGTATGGAGTTAGCTAACTATGGCTACACCTTC	.	TRBV19	TRBJ1-2	few